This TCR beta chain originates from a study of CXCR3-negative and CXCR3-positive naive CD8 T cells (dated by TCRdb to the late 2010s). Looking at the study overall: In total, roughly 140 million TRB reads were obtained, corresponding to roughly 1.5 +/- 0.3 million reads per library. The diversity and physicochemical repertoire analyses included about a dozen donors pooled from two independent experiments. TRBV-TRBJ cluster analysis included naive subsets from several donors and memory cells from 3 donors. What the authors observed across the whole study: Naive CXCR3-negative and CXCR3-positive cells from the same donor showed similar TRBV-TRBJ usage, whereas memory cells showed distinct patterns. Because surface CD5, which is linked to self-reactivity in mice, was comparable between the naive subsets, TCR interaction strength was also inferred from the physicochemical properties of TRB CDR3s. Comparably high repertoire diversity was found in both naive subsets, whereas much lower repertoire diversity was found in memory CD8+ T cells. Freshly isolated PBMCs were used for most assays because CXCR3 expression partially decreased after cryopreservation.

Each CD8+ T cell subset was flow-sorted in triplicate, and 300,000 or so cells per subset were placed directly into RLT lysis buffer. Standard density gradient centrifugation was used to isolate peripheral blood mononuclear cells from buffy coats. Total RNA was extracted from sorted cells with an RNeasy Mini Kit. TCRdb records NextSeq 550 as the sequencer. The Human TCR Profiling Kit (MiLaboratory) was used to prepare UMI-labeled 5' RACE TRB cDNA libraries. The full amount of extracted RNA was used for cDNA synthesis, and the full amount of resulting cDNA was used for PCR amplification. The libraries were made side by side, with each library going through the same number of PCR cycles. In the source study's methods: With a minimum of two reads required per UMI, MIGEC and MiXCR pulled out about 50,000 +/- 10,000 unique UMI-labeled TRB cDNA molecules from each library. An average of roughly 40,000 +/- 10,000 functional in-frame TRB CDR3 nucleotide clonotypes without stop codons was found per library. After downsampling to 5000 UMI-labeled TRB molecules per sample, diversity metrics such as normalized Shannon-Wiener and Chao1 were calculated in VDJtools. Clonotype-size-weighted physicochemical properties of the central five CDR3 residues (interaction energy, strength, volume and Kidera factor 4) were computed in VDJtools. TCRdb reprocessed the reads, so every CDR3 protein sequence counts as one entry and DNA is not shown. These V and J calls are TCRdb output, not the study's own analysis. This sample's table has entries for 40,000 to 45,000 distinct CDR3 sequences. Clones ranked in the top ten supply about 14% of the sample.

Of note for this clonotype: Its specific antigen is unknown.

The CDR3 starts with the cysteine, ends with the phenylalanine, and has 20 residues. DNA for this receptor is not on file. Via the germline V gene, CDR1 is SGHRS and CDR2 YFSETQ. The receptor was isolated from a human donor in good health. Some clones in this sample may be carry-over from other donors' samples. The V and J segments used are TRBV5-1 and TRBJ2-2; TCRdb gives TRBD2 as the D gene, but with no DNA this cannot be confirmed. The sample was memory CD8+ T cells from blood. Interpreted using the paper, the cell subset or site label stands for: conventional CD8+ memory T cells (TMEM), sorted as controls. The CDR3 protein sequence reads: CASAAPGTVTSGGTSGELFF. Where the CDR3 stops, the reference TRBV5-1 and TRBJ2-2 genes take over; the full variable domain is KAGVTQTPRYLIKTRGQQVTLSCSPISGHRSVSWYQQTPGQGLQFLFEYFSETQRNKGNFPGRFSGRQFSNSRSEMNVSTLELGDSALYLCASAAPGTVTSGGTSGELFFGEGSRLTVL.